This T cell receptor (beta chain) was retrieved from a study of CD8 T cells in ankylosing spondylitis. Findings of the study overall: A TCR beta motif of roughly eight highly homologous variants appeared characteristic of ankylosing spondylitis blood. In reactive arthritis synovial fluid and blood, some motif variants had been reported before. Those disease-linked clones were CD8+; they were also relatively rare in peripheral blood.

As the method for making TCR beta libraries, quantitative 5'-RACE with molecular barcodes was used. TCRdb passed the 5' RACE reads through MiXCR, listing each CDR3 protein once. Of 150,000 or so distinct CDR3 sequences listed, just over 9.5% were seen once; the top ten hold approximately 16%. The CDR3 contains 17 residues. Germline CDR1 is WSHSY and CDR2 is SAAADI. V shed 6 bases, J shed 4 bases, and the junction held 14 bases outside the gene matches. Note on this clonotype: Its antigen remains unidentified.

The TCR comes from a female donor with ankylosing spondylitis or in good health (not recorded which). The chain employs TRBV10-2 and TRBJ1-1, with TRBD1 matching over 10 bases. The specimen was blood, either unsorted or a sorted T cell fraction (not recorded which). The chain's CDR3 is CASSPLETGGWGTEAFF. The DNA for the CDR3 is TGCGCCAGCAGCCCCCTGGAGACAGGGGGCTGGGGCACTGAAGCTTTCTTT.